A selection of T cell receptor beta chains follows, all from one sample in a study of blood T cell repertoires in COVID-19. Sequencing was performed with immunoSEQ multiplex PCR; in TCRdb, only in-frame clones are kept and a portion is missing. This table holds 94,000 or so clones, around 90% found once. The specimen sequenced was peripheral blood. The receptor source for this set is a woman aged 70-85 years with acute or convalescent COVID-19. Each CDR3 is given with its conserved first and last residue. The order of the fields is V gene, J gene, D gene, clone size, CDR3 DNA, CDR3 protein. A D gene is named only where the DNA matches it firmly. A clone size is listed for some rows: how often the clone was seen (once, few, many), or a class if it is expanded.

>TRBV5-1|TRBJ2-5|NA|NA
TGCGCCAGCCGGCCGGACGCCGGGGAGGAGACCCAGTACTTC
CASRPDAGEETQYF
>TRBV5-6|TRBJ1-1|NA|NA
TGTGCCAGCAGCTTGGCTTTGAACACTGAAGCTTTCTTT
CASSLALNTEAFF
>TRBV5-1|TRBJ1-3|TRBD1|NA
TGCGCCAGCAGCGTGGACAGGGCTGCGAGGGGAAACACCATATATTTT
CASSVDRAARGNTIYF
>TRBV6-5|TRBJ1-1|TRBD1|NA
TGTGCCAGCAGGGATACAGGGGGTGCAAACCAAGCTTTCTTT
CASRDTGGANQAFF
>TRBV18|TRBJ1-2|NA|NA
TGTGCCAGCTCACCACCAAGCAGGGGTAATGGCTACACCTTC
CASSPPSRGNGYTF
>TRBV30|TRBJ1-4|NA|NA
TGTGCCTGGAGTGAAACGAGTGAAAAACTGTTTTTT
CAWSETSEKLFF
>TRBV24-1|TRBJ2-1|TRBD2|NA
TGTGCCACCAGCGGGGCGGGAGGGCCCCACAATGAGCAGTTCTTC
CATSGAGGPHNEQFF
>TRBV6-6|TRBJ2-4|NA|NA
TGTGCCAGCAGTGACCAAGGAAGCGCTCAAAACATTCAGTACTTC
CASSDQGSAQNIQYF
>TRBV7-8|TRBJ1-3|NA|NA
TGTGCCAGCAGCTTATGGAGGTGGATAGACCACTCTGGAAACACCATATATTTT
CASSLWRWIDHSGNTIYF
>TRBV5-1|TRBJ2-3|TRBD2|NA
TGCGCCAGCAGCTTGGGCGGACGAGGTGCGGGAGGCACAGATACGCAGTATTTT
CASSLGGRGAGGTDTQYF
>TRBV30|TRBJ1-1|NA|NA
TGTGCCTGGAGTGTACGCAGGGAAGCTTTCTTT
CAWSVRREAFF
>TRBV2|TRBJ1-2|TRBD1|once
TGTGCCAGCGGAGCACTACAGGGGTCTAATGGCTACACCTTC
CASGALQGSNGYTF
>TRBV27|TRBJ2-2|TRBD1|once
TGTGCCAGCAGTTTATCGTTTGGGCGCCGGTCAGGACAGGGGTCCGCCGGGGAGCTGTTTTTT
CASSLSFGRRSGQGSAGELFF
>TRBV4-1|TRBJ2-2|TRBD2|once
TGCGCCTCGAGACCCGGGCTAGCGGGCAACACCGGGGAGCTGTTTTTT
CASRPGLAGNTGELFF
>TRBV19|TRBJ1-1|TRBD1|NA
TGTGCCAGTAGTATGTCCGGCAGGGGGCTTATGAACACTGAAGCTTTCTTT
CASSMSGRGLMNTEAFF
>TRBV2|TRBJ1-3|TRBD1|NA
TGTGCCAGCAGTTTAGACAGGGTCGCTGGAAACACCATATATTTT
CASSLDRVAGNTIYF
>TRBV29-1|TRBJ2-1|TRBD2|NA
TGCAGCGTTGGAGCGGGAGGGAACTACAATGAGCAGTTCTTC
CSVGAGGNYNEQFF
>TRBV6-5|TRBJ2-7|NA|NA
TGTGCCAGCAGTCCCGGGACTGTGAGCTCCTACGAGCAGTACTTC
CASSPGTVSSYEQYF
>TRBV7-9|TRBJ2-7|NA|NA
TGTGCCAGCAGCTCTCAGGTCTCCTACGAGCAGTACTTC
CASSSQVSYEQYF
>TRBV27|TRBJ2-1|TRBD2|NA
TGTGCCAGCACCCGCAGCGGACTAGCGGGCCTCAATGAGCAGTTCTTC
CASTRSGLAGLNEQFF
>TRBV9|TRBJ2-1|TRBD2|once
TGTGCCAGCAGCCCTAGGCAAAGGGCTAGCGGGATCTACAATGAGCAGTTCTTC
CASSPRQRASGIYNEQFF
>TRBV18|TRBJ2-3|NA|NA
TGTGCCAGCTCACCCTCCGGGAGAGATACGCAGTATTTT
CASSPSGRDTQYF
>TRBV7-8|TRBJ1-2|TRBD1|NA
TGTGCCAGCAGCTTGGACAGGGCGGTCGGCGGCTACACCTTC
CASSLDRAVGGYTF
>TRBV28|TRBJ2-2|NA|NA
TGTGCCAGCACCCTCGGGGGGCTTAGCACCGGGGAGCTGTTTTTT
CASTLGGLSTGELFF
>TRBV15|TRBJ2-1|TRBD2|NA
TGTGCCACCAGCAGGCTAGCGGGAGGGATAGATGAGCAGTTCTTC
CATSRLAGGIDEQFF
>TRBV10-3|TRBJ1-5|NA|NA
TGTGCCATCAGTGATGGGGCAGTTGGGAATCAGCCCCAGCATTTT
CAISDGAVGNQPQHF
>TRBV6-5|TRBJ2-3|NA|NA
TGTGCCAGCAGTTACTCGAACAGGGGCACAGATACGCAGTATTTT
CASSYSNRGTDTQYF
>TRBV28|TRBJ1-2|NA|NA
TGTAGTACAGGGAAAGAGGACTATGGCTACACCTTC
CSTGKEDYGYTF
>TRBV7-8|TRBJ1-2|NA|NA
TGTGCCAGCAGCTCAACGTCAGGGGAGGGCAGCTACACCTTC
CASSSTSGEGSYTF
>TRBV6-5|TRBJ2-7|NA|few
TGTGCCAGCAGCTCGGTAGGAGGGGGGGCCTACGAGCAGTACTTC
CASSSVGGGAYEQYF
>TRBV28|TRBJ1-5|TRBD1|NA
TGTGCCAGCAGTTTATCACAGGGGGCGCTTGGTCAGCCCCAGCATTTT
CASSLSQGALGQPQHF
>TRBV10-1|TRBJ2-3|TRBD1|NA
TGCGCCAGCAGCCCCAACCGGGACAGTCCTCGTACGCAGTATTTT
CASSPNRDSPRTQYF
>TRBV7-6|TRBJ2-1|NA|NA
TGTGCCAGCAGCACCGGGACATTCTCCTACAATGAGCAGTTCTTC
CASSTGTFSYNEQFF
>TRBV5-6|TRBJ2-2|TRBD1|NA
TGTGCCAGCAGCTGGACAGGGGAGACCGGGGAGCTGTTTTTT
CASSWTGETGELFF
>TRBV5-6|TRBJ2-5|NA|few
TGTGCCAGCAGCTGGACTGGATGGAAGACCCAGTACTTC
CASSWTGWKTQYF
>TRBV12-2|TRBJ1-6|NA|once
NA
CASRLLGPWGQGAHF
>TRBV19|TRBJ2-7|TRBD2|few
TGTGCCAGTAGTATAAGCCTAGCGGGAGTAAAAACCTACGAGCAGTACTTC
CASSISLAGVKTYEQYF
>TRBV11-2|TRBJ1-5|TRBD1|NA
TGTGCCAGCAGCGCGGACAGGGGGCCCAATCAGCCCCAGCATTTT
CASSADRGPNQPQHF
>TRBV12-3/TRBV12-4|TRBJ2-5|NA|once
TGTGCCAGCAGTCCCAGGGTAGAGACCCAGTACTTC
CASSPRVETQYF
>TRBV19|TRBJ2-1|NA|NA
TGTGCCAGTAGTATTGGGGCCCCACACAATGAGCAGTTCTTC
CASSIGAPHNEQFF
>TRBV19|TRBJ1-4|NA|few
TGTGCCAGTAGAAGTACTGCAACTAATGAAAAACTGTTTTTT
CASRSTATNEKLFF